The source of this T cell receptor (beta chain) is a study of cytomegalovirus exposure and HLA in healthy donors. Germline lookup yields CDR1 MDHEN and CDR2 SYDVKM. V lost 5 bases, J lost 2 bases, and 7 bases stayed unmatched. The CDR3 extends over 15 amino acids. Measured with immunoSEQ multiplex PCR; TCRdb has only the in-frame clones, and not every one. The sample has 110,000 or so clones, about 91% seen once. The chain recombines TRBV28 with TRBJ2-7, with 9 bases matching TRBD2. Sequencing was carried out using PBMCs. This receptor was identified in a man aged 18-30 years in good health and CMV-seronegative. CDR3 in DNA: TGTGCCAGCAGTCCCTATAGCGGGGGAACCTACGAGCAGTACTTC. Its translation: CASSPYSGGTYEQYF.